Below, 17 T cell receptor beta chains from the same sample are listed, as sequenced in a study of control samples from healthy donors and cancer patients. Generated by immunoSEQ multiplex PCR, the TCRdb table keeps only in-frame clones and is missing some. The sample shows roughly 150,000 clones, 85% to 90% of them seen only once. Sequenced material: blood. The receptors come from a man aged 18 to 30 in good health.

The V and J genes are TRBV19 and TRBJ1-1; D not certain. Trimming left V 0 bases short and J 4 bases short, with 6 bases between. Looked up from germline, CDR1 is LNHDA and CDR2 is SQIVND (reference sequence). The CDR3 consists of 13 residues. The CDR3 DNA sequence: TGTGCCAGTAGTATAGACTGGGGCACTGAAGCTTTCTTT. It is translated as CASSIDWGTEAFF.

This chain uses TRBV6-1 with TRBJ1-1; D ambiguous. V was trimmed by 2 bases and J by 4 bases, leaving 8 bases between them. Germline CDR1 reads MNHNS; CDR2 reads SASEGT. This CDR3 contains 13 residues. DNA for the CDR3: TGTGCCAGCAGTGAATCATGGGGCACTGAAGCTTTCTTT. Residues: CASSESWGTEAFF.

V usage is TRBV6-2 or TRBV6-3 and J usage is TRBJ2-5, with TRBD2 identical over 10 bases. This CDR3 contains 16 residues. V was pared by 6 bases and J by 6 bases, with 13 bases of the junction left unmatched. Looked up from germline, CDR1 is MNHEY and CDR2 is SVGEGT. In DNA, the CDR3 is TGTGCCAGCAGCCCTCCAAGCGGGGGGGGTAGGAAGACCCAGTACTTC. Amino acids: CASSPPSGGGRKTQYF.

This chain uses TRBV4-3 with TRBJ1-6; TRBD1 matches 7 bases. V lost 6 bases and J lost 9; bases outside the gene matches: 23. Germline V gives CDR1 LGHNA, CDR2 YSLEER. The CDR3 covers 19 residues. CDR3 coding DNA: TGCGCCAGCAGTCCGGACTTAAACAGGGGAACGAGTAGTCGTTCACCCCTCCACTTT. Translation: CASSPDLNRGTSSRSPLHF.

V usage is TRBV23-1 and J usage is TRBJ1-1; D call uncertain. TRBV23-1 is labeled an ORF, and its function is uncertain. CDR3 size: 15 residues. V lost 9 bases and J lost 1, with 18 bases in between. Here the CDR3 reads CARILLATSNTEAFF. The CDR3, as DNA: TGCGCCAGAATTTTATTGGCCACTTCGAACACTGAAGCTTTCTTT.

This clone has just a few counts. CDR3 sequence: CASSLNWGSGGYTF. In DNA form, the CDR3 reads TGTGCCAGCAGTTTAAATTGGGGTTCGGGGGGCTACACCTTC. V gene TRBV27 combines with J gene TRBJ1-2; D ambiguous. The V end was cut by 2 bases, the J end by 8 bases, with 15 bases between. In germline, CDR1 is MNHEY, CDR2 SMNVEV (reference sequence). The CDR3 loop spans 14 amino acids.

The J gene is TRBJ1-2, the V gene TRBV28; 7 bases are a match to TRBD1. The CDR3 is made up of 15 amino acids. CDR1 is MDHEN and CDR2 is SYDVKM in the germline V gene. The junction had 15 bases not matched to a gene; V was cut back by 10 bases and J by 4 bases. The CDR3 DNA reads TGTGCCACCTACTTCCAACCGGGACAGAGCTATGGCTACACCTTC. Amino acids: CATYFQPGQSYGYTF.

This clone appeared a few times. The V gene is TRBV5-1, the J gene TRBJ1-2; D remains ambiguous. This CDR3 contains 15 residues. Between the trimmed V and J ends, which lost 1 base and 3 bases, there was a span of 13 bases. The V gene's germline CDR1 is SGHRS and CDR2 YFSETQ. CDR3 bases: TGCGCCAGCAGCTTGATGGGTTTCCAAGACTATGGCTACACCTTC. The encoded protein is CASSLMGFQDYGYTF.

CDR3 nucleotides: TGTGCCTGGAGTGAGGGGGGGGGTACGCAGTATTTT. Translation: CAWSEGGGTQYF. The chain is built from TRBV30 and TRBJ2-3; possible D gene TRBD2, 7 bases. Between the trimmed V and J ends, which lost 1 base and 8 bases, there was a span of 10 bases. CDR1 and CDR2 from the germline V gene are GTSNPN and SVGIG (reference sequence). This CDR3 comprises 12 residues.

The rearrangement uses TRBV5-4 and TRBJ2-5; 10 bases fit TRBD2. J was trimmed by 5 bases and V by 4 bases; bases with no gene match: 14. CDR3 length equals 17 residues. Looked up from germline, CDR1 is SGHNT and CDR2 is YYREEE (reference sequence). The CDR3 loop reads CASSKTASGGGRETQYF. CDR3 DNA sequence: TGTGCCAGCAGCAAAACTGCCAGCGGGGGGGGCCGGGAGACCCAGTACTTC.

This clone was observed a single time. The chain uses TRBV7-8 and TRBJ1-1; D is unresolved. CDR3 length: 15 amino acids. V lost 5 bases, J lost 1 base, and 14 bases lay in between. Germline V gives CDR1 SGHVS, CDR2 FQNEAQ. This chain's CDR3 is CASSPGRWENTEAFF. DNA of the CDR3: TGTGCCAGCAGCCCAGGACGGTGGGAGAACACTGAAGCTTTCTTT.

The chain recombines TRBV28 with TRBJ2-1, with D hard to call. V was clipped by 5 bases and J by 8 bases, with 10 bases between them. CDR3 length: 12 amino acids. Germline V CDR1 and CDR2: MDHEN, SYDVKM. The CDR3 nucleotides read TGTGCCAGCAGTCCCTTCCGTTATGAGCAGTTCTTC. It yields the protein CASSPFRYEQFF.

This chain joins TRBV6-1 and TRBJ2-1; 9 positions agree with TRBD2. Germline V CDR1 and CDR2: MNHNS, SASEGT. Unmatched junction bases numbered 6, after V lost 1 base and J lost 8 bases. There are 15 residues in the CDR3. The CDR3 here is CASSEGLAGRDEQFF. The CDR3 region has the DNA TGTGCCAGCAGTGAAGGTCTAGCGGGGAGGGATGAGCAGTTCTTC.

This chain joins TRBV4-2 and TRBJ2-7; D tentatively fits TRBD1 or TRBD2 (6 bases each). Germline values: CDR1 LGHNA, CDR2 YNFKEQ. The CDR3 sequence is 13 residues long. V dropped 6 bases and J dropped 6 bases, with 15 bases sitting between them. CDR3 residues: CASRSTSRGEQYF. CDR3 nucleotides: TGTGCCAGCAGAAGTACTAGCAGGGGCGAGCAGTACTTC.

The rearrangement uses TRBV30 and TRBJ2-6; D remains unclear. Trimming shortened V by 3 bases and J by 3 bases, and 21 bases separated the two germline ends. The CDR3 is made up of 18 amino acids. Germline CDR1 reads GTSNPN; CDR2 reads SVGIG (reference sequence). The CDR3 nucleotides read TGTGCCTGGAGAGGCAAGGGCCTCTTTCGAGGTGGGGCCAACGTCCTGACTTTC. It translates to CAWRGKGLFRGGANVLTF.

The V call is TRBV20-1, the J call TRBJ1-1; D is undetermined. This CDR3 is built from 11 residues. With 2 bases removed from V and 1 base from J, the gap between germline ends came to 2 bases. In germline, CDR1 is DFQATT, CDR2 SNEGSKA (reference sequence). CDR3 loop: CSARPNTEAFF. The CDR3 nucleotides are TGCAGTGCTAGACCGAACACTGAAGCTTTCTTT.

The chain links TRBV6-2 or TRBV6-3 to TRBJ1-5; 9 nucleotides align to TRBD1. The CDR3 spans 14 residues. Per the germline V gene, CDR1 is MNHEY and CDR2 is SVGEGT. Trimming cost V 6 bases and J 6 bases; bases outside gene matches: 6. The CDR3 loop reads CASSKGQGSQPQHF. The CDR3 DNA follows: TGTGCCAGCAGCAAGGGACAGGGTAGTCAGCCCCAGCATTTT.